The 4 T cell receptor beta chains below come from one sample, sequenced in a study of naive and memory T cell subsets (dated by TCRdb to about 2017). The library was generated by UMI-ligation and nested PCR. The listed sequencing device is Illumina MiSeq. The beta constant-region primer was an equimolar mix of two oligonucleotides covering both TRBC1 and TRBC2. TCRdb reprocessed the public reads (quality trimming at Q25 with fastp, clone calling with MiXCR) and kept in-frame beta chains. One record per CDR3 amino acid sequence lists the most common genes and DNA. The sample profile shows more than 35,000 distinct CDR3 sequences; about an eighth of them were found once. The top ten hold around a fifth of the sample. Specimen: effector memory CD4+ T cells from blood. The sample's cell subset or site, from its label and the paper: effector memory, CD45RA- CD27-. The receptors were gathered from a human donor in good health.

The table lists this clonotype with a few counts. The chain links TRBV7-3 to TRBJ2-2; 7 positions agree with TRBD2. The CDR3 totals 15 residues. The V gene's germline CDR1 is SGHTA and CDR2 FQGTGA. After removal of 2 bases from V and 4 bases from J, the junction contained 4 bases not matched to a gene. CDR3 loop: CASSLDGRITGELFF. In DNA form, the CDR3 reads TGTGCCAGCAGCTTAGACGGGAGGATCACCGGGGAGCTGTTTTTT.

This clonotype has ten or more counts. The genes are TRBV20-1 and TRBJ2-3; 9 bases are shared with TRBD2. The germline V gene encodes CDR1 DFQATT and CDR2 SNEGSKA (reference sequence). This CDR3 spans 15 amino acids. V lost 0 bases, J lost 12 bases, and 13 bases stayed unmatched. The CDR3 DNA follows: TGCAGTGCTAGAGATTCGATGCTAGCGGGATACATACAGTATTTT. Translated: CSARDSMLAGYIQYF.

This clonotype occurred a few times. This rearrangement joins TRBV7-2 to TRBJ1-6; D remains ambiguous. The V gene's germline CDR1 is SGHTA and CDR2 FQGNSA. Trimming shortened V by 0 bases and J by 0 bases, and 9 bases separated the two germline ends. The CDR3 runs to 17 residues. The chain's CDR3 is CASSLAGRSSYNSPLHF. CDR3 DNA sequence: TGTGCCAGCAGCTTAGCCGGCAGGAGCTCCTATAATTCACCCCTCCACTTT.

This clonotype was seen many times. V is TRBV7-9 and J is TRBJ2-1; TRBD1 is a possible D gene (7 bases). CDR1 and CDR2 from the germline V gene are SEHNR and FQNEAQ (reference sequence). The CDR3 has 15 residues. Trimming removed 3 bases at V and 5 bases at J, with 14 bases between. CDR3 DNA: TGTGCCAGCAGCTTCTGGCAGGGGGGTGACAATGAGCAGTTCTTC. Encoded protein: CASSFWQGGDNEQFF. Full variable domain (rest looked up from reference TRBV7-9 and TRBJ2-1): DTGVSQNPRHKITKRGQNVTFRCDPISEHNRLYWYRQTLGQGPEFLTYFQNEAQLEKSRLLSDRFSAERPKGSFSTLEIQRTEQGDSAMYLCASSFWQGGDNEQFFGPGTRLTVL.